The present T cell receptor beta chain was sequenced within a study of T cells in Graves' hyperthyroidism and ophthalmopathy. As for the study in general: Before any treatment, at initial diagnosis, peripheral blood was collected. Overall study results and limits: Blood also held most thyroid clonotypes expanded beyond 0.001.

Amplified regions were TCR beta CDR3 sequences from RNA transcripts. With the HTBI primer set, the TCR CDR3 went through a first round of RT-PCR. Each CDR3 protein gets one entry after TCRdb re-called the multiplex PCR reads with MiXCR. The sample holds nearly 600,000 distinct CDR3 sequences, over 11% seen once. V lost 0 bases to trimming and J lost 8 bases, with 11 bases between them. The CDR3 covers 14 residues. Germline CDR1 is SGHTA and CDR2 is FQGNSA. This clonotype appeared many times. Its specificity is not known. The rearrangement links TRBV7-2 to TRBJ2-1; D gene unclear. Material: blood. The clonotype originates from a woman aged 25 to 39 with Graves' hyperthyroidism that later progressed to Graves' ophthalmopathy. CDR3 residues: CASSLAGPRDEQFF. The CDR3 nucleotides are TGTGCCAGCAGCTTAGCGGGCCCGCGCGATGAGCAGTTCTTC.